This is a list of T cell receptor beta chains from one sample in a study of identical twins. TCRdb independently ran MiXCR on the 5' RACE reads; one entry per CDR3 protein. Of approximately 680,000 distinct CDR3 sequences in the sample, about 7.1% were seen once. These data were also filed under a second study, of yellow fever vaccine responses in identical twins.

Sequencing input: PBMCs. These receptors came from a woman between 18 and 29 years old in good health. Both conserved end residues are part of each CDR3. The D gene is left open where the match is weak. Not all rows give a size; the values are once, few, many and, for expanded clones, a class.

j_call d_call clone_size v_call cdr3_aa cdr3_nt
TRBJ1-1 . many TRBV5-1 CASSFIRVEAFF TGCGCCAGCAGCTTCATACGGGTTGAAGCTTTCTTT
TRBJ2-7 . . TRBV2 CASTGNEQYF TGTGCCAGCACAGGGAACGAGCAGTACTTC
TRBJ2-2 . . TRBV5-1 CASSLGGQRNTGELFF TGCGCCAGCAGCTTGGGGGGACAAAGGAACACCGGGGAGCTGTTTTTT
TRBJ2-1 TRBD1 . TRBV12-3/TRBV12-4 CALINRGGVRDRGIGEQFF TGTGCCCTCATCAACCGAGGAGGGGTGAGGGACAGGGGTATCGGTGAGCAGTTCTTC
TRBJ2-1 . few TRBV11-2 CASSSSQGGSVDNEQFF TGTGCCAGCAGCTCCAGCCAGGGGGGCTCTGTCGACAATGAGCAGTTCTTC
TRBJ2-1 TRBD2 . TRBV28 CASSPRTSGRVEQFF TGTGCCAGCAGTCCCCGGACTAGCGGGAGAGTTGAGCAGTTCTTC
TRBJ2-2 . . TRBV11-2 CASSPTSAQHGELFF TGTGCCAGCAGCCCCACATCGGCACAGCACGGGGAGCTGTTTTTT
TRBJ2-1 . many TRBV2 CASLHRAGANEQFF TGTGCCAGCCTCCACAGGGCCGGGGCCAATGAGCAGTTCTTC
TRBJ1-1 . many TRBV5-1 CASSLGDNTEAFF TGCGCCAGCAGCTTGGGGGATAACACTGAAGCTTTCTTT
TRBJ2-1 . . TRBV29-1 CSVEGRLYNEQFF TGCAGCGTTGAAGGTAGGCTCTACAATGAGCAGTTCTTC
TRBJ2-1 . few TRBV20-1 CSARDGYNEQFF TGCAGTGCTAGAGACGGATACAATGAGCAGTTCTTC
TRBJ1-5 . few TRBV12-3/TRBV12-4 CASSKTGSANQPQHF TGTGCCAGCAGCAAAACAGGGAGCGCTAATCAGCCCCAGCATTTT
TRBJ2-3 TRBD2 . TRBV11-2 CASSSIAGLTDTQYF TGTGCCAGCAGCTCAATAGCGGGCCTCACAGATACGCAGTATTTT
TRBJ1-1 . . TRBV5-6 CASSLASRNTEAFF TGTGCCAGCAGCTTGGCATCCCGGAACACTGAAGCTTTCTTT
TRBJ2-7 TRBD1 . TRBV29-1 CSVTAGGLYEQYF TGCAGCGTTACGGCAGGGGGTCTCTACGAGCAGTACTTC
TRBJ2-2 TRBD2 few TRBV5-1 CASSLKIIAGAASYNGELFF TGCGCCAGCAGCTTGAAGATTATAGCGGGGGCCGCAAGTTATAACGGGGAGCTGTTTTTT
TRBJ2-1 . few TRBV15 CATSRDPGTPLPREQFF TGTGCCACCAGCAGAGATCCGGGGACACCCTTGCCCCGTGAGCAGTTCTTC
TRBJ1-2 . few TRBV6-5 CASSYTGKSYGYTF TGTGCCAGCAGTTACACAGGGAAATCCTATGGCTACACCTTC